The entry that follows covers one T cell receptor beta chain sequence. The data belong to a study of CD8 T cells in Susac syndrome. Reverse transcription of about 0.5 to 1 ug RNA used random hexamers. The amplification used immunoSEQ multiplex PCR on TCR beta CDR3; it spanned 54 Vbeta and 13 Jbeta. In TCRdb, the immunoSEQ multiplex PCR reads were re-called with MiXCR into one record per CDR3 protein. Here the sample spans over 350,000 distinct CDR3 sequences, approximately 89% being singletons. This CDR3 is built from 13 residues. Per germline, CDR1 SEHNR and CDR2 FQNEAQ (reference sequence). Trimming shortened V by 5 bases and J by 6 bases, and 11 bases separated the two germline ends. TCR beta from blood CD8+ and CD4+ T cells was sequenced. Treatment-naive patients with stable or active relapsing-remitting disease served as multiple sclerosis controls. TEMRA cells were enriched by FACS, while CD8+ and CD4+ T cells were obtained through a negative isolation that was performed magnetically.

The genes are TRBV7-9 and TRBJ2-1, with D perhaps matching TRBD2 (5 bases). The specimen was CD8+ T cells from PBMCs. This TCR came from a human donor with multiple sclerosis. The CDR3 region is CASSQDSRNEQFF. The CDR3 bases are TGTGCCAGCAGCCAGGACTCCCGCAATGAGCAGTTCTTC.